The 12 T cell receptor beta chains below come from one sample, sequenced in a study of human T cells and chemical hapten exposure. Each CDR3 protein gets one entry after TCRdb re-called the RACE reads with MiXCR. This table holds tens of thousands of distinct CDR3 sequences, about 9% found once. The time point is: patch test 2, 6 weeks after DPC sensitization. The sample's treatment: therapeutic diphenylcyclopropenone sensitization with weekly scalp DPC. This material consisted of whole blood, taken in connection with sensitization to the hapten diphenylcyclopropenone (DPC). The source of these receptors is a woman aged 45 to 65 with alopecia areata. Some clones in this sample may be carry-over from other donors' samples.

The chain joins TRBV29-1 to TRBJ2-1, with D possibly being TRBD1 (5 bases). Germline CDR1 is SQVTM and CDR2 is ANQGSEA. The CDR3 has 10 residues. V was clipped by 3 bases and J by 9 bases, with 6 bases between them. The CDR3 region is CSVDRGEQFF. The DNA for the CDR3 is TGCAGCGTTGATAGGGGTGAGCAGTTCTTC.

Comments on this clonotype: Being one base from a much bigger clone, this may be a read error. V is TRBV28 and J is TRBJ2-3; 9 bases match TRBD2. The CDR3 sequence is 17 residues long. In germline, CDR1 is MDHEN, CDR2 SYDVKM. Losses at the gene ends were 4 bases for V and 5 bases for J; bases not matched to a gene: 13. The CDR3 loop reads CASSSQLAGLSRDTQYF. DNA of the CDR3: TGTGCCAGCAGTTCCCAACTAGCGGGTTTAAGTCGAGATACGCAGTATTTT.

This clonotype was counted many times. The chain joins TRBV10-3 to TRBJ2-7, with D perhaps being TRBD1 or TRBD2 (5 bases each). With 5 bases removed from V and 0 bases from J, the gap between germline ends came to 8 bases. Germline V CDR1 and CDR2: ENHRY, SYGVKD. CDR3 length: 13 residues. As DNA, the CDR3 is TGTGCCATCAGTCCGGGGACCTCCTACGAGCAGTACTTC. It yields the protein CAISPGTSYEQYF.

This clonotype appeared many times. J is TRBJ1-1 and V is TRBV11-2, with unresolved D. CDR3 length: 16 residues. Germline CDR1 SGHAT, CDR2 FQNNGV. V dropped 6 bases and J dropped 0 bases, with 17 bases sitting between them. The CDR3 loop is CASRDSAAQMNTEAFF. CDR3 in DNA: TGTGCCAGCAGGGATTCGGCGGCCCAAATGAACACTGAAGCTTTCTTT. Full variable domain (outside the CDR3, taken from reference TRBV11-2 and TRBJ1-1): EAGVAQSPRYKIIEKRQSVAFWCNPISGHATLYWYQQILGQGPKLLIQFQNNGVVDDSQLPKDRFSAERLKGVDSTLKIQPAKLEDSAVYLCASRDSAAQMNTEAFFGQGTRLTVV.

V is TRBV20-1 and J is TRBJ1-1; TRBD1 aligns across 7 bases. This CDR3 comprises 13 residues. Germline values: CDR1 DFQATT, CDR2 SNEGSKA (reference sequence). The ends lost 2 bases at V and 8 bases at J; junction bases unmatched: 8. In nucleotides, the CDR3 is TGCAGTGCTAGACAGGGGGGTGTTGAGGAAGCTTTCTTT. This sequence encodes CSARQGGVEEAFF.

The rearrangement joins TRBV27 to TRBJ2-7; D is possibly TRBD2 (6 bases). The length of the CDR3 is 15 residues. V lost 2 bases and J lost 4, with 15 bases in between. CDR1 is MNHEY and CDR2 is SMNVEV in the germline V gene (reference sequence). The CDR3 loop is CASSLREALGYEQYF. The CDR3 nucleotides read TGTGCCAGCAGTTTAAGGGAGGCTTTGGGGTACGAGCAGTACTTC.

This clonotype was counted at least ten times. This chain links TRBV12-3 or TRBV12-4 with TRBJ1-1; D gene unclear. The CDR3 has 14 residues. Trimming stripped 1 base from V and 1 base from J, with 7 bases between. The chain's CDR3 is CASSLGTANTEAFF. The CDR3 bases are TGTGCCAGCAGTTTAGGGACGGCGAACACTGAAGCTTTCTTT.

This rearrangement joins TRBV5-4 to TRBJ1-4, with 11 bases matching TRBD1. Germline V CDR1 and CDR2: SGHNT, YYREEE (reference sequence). This CDR3 has 14 amino acids. The ends lost 4 bases at V and 7 bases at J; junction bases unmatched: 3. CDR3 DNA: TGTGCCAGCAGCCAGGGACAGGGGGTTGAAAAACTGTTTTTT. Its translation is CASSQGQGVEKLFF. Full variable domain (missing parts from reference TRBV5-4 and TRBJ1-4): ETGVTQSPTHLIKTRGQQVTLRCSSQSGHNTVSWYQQALGQGPQFIFQYYREEENGRGNFPPRFSGLQFPNYSSELNVNALELDDSALYLCASSQGQGVEKLFFGSGTQLSVL.

In its sample, this clonotype was seen a few times. This chain uses TRBV3-1 with TRBJ2-1; D possibly uses TRBD1 or TRBD2 (5 bases each). The CDR3 consists of 11 residues. Germline lookup yields CDR1 LGHDT and CDR2 YNNKEL (reference sequence). Trimming shortened V by 3 bases and J by 8 bases, and 5 bases separated the two germline ends. The CDR3, as DNA: TGTGCCAGCAGCCAGGGGGATGAGCAGTTCTTC. Residues: CASSQGDEQFF.

The CDR3 region has the DNA TGTGCCAGCACGGGACTAGCGGGGGTTGGGGAGCAGTTCTTC. Translated: CASTGLAGVGEQFF. This chain links TRBV2 with TRBJ2-1; 14 bases are a match to TRBD2. The CDR3 runs 14 residues. With V trimmed by 7 bases and J by 10 bases, 6 bases remained unmatched. Per the germline V gene, CDR1 is SNHLY and CDR2 is FYNNEI.

This clonotype came up many times. The chain links TRBV12-3 or TRBV12-4 to TRBJ1-5; the D gene is possibly TRBD1 (5 bases). This CDR3 is built from 15 residues. Deletions cut 9 bases from V and 3 bases from J, with 18 bases between. The CDR3 loop reads CASLRGSWPNQPQHF. DNA of the CDR3: TGTGCCAGTCTAAGGGGTTCCTGGCCCAATCAGCCCCAGCATTTT.

This clonotype was recorded at least ten times. The chain has TRBV29-1 and TRBJ2-1, with D uncertain. This CDR3 has 10 residues. Trimming took off 4 bases at V and 9 bases at J, with 7 bases between the two ends. Germline lookup yields CDR1 SQVTM and CDR2 ANQGSEA. Written as DNA, the CDR3 is TGCAGCGTTGCTTTCCCTGAGCAGTTCTTC. Translation: CSVAFPEQFF.